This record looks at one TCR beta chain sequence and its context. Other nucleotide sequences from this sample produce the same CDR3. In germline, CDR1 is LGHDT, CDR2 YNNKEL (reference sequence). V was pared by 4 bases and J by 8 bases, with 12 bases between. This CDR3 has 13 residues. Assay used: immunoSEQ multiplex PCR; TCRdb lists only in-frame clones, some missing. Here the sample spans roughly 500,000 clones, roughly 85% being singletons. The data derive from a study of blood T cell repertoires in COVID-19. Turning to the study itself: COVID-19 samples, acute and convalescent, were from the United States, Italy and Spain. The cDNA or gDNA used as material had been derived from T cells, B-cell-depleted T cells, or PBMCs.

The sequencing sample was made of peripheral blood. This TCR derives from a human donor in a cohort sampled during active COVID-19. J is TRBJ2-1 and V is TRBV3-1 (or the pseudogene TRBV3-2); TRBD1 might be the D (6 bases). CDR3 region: CASSLGALDEQFF. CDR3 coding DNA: TGTGCCAGCAGCCTGGGGGCGTTGGATGAGCAGTTCTTC.